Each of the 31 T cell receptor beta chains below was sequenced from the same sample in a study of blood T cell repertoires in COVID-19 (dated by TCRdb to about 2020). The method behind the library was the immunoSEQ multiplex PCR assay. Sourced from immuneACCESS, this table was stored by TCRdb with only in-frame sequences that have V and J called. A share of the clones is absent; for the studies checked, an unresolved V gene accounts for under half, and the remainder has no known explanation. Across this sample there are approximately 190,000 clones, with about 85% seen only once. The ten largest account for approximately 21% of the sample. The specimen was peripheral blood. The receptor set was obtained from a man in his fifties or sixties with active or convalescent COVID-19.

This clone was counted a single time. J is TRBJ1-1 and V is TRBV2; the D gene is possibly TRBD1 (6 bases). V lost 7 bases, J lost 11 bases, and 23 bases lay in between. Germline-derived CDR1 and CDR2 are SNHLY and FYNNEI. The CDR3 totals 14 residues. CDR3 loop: CASTKKRDIGEAFF. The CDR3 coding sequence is TGTGCCAGCACCAAGAAGCGGGACATAGGTGAGGCTTTCTTT.

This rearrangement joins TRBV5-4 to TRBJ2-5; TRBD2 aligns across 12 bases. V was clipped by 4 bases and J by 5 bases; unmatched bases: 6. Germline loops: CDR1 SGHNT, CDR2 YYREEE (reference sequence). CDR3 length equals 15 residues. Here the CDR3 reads CASSETSGGRETQYF. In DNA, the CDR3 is TGTGCCAGCAGCGAGACTAGCGGGGGCCGGGAGACCCAGTACTTC.

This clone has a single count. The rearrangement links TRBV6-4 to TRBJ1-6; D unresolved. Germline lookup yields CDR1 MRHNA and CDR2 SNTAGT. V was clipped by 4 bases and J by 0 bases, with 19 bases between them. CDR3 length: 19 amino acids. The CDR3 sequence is CASSVSNTIKSSYNSPLHF. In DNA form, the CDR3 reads TGTGCCAGCAGTGTGTCAAATACTATAAAGAGCTCCTATAATTCACCCCTCCACTTT.

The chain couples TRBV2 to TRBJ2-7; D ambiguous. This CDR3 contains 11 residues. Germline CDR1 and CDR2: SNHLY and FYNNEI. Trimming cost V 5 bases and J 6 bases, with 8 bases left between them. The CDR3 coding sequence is TGTGCCAGCAGTTACAGTAGCGAGCAGTACTTC. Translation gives CASSYSSEQYF.

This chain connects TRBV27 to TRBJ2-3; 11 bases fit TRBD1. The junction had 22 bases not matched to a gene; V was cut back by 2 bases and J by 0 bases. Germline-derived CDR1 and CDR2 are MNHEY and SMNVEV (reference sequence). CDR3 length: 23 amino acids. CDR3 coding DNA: TGTGCCAGCAGTTTAAACTTAGTCGGGACAGGGGGTTTGGGGAGTCCTAGCACAGATACGCAGTATTTT. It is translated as CASSLNLVGTGGLGSPSTDTQYF.

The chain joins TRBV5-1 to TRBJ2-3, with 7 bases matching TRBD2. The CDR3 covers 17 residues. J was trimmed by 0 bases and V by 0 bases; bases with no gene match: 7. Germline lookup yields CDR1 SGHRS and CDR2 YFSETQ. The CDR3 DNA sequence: TGCGCCAGCAGCTTGGCTGGCGGGGGAGCTAGCACAGATACGCAGTATTTT. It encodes CASSLAGGGASTDTQYF.

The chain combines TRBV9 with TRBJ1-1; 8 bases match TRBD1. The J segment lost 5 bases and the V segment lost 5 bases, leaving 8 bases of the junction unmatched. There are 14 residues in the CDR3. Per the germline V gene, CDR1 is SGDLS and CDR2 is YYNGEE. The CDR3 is CASSKQGAKTEAFF. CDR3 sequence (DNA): TGTGCCAGCAGTAAGCAGGGGGCTAAAACTGAAGCTTTCTTT.

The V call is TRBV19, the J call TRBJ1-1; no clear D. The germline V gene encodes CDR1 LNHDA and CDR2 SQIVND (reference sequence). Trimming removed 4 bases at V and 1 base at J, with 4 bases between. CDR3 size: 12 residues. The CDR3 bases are TGTGCCAGTAGTAACAGGAACACTGAAGCTTTCTTT. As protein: CASSNRNTEAFF.

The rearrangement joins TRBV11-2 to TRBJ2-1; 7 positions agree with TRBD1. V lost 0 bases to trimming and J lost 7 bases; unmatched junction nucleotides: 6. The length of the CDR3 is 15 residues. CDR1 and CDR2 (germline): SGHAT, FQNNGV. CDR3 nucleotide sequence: TGTGCCAGCAGCTTAGAGGGACAGTTAATGAATGAGCAGTTCTTC. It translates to CASSLEGQLMNEQFF.

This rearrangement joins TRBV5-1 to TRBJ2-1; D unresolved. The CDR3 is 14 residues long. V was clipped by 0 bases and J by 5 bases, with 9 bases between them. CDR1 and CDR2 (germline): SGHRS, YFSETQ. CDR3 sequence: CASSLDPDNNEQFF. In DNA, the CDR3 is TGCGCCAGCAGCTTGGATCCAGATAACAATGAGCAGTTCTTC.

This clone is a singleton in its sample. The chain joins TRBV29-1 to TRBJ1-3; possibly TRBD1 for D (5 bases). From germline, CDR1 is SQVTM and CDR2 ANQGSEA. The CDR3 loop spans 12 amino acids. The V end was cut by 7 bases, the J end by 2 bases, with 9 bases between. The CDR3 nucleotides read TGCAGCGCCGGGACTGCTGGAAACACCATATATTTT. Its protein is CSAGTAGNTIYF.

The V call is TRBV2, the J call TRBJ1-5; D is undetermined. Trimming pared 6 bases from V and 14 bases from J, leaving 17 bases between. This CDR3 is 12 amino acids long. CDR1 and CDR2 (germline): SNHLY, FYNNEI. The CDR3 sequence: CASSIRGIPKHF. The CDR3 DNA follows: TGTGCCAGCAGCATTAGAGGGATACCTAAGCATTTT.

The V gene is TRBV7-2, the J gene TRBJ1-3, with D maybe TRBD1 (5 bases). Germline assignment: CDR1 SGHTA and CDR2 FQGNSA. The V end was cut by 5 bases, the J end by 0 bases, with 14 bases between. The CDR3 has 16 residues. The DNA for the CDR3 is TGTGCCAGCAGCCTTCGGGACTCTCGCTCTGGAAACACCATATATTTT. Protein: CASSLRDSRSGNTIYF.

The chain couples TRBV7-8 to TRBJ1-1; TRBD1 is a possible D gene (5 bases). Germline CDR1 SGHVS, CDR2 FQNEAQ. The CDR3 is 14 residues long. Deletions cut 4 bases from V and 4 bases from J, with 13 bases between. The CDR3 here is CASSYRGGATEAFF. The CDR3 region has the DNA TGTGCCAGCAGCTACCGGGGGGGTGCCACTGAAGCTTTCTTT.

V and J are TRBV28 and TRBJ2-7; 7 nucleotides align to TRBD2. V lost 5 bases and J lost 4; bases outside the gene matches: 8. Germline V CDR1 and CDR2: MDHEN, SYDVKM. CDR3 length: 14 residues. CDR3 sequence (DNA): TGTGCCAGCAGTCTGGCCGGGACTAAATACGAGCAGTACTTC. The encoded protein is CASSLAGTKYEQYF.

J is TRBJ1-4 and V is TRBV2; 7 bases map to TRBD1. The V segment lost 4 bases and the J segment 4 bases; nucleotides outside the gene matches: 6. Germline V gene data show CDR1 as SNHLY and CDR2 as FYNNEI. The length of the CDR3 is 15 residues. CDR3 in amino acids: CASSVQGGFNEKLFF. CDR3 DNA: TGTGCCAGCAGTGTTCAGGGGGGTTTTAATGAAAAACTGTTTTTT.

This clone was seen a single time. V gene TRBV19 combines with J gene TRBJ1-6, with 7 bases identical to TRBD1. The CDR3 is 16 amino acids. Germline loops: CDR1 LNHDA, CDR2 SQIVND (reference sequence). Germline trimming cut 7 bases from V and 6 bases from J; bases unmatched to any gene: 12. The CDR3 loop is CASTPGGTWGNSPLHF. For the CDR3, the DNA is TGTGCCAGTACCCCAGGGGGTACTTGGGGTAATTCACCCCTCCACTTT.

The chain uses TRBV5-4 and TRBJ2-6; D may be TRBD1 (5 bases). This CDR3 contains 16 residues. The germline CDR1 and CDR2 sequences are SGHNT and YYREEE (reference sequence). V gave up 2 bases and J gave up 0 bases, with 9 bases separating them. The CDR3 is CASSLQAFSGANVLTF. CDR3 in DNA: TGTGCCAGCAGCTTACAGGCCTTCTCTGGGGCCAACGTCCTGACTTTC.

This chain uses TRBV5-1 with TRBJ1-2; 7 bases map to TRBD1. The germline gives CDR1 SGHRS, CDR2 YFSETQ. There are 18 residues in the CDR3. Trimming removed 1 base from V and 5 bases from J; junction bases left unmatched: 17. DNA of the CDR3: TGCGCCAGCAGCTTGATTGGACAGGCGGCGCGAGGATGGTATGGCTACACCTTC. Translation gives CASSLIGQAARGWYGYTF.

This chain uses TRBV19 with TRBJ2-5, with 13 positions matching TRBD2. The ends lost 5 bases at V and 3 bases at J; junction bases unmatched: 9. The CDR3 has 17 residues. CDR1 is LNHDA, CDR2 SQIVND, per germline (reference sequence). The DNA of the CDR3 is TGTGCCAGTAGTCCCTCATACGGACTAGCGGGGGAAGAGACCCAGTACTTC. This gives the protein CASSPSYGLAGEETQYF.

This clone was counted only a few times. The CDR3 DNA follows: TGTGCCAGTAGTAGAGACCTCAGGGATCAGCCCCAGCATTTT. It encodes CASSRDLRDQPQHF. The rearrangement uses TRBV19 and TRBJ1-5, with D possibly matching TRBD1 (5 bases). This CDR3 spans 14 amino acids. V shed 4 bases and J shed 5 bases, with 12 bases lying between them. Germline values: CDR1 LNHDA, CDR2 SQIVND (reference sequence).

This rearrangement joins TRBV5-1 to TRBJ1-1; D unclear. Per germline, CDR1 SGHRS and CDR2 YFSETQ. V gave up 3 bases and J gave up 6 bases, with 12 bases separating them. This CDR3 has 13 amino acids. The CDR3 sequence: CASSSGDKAEAFF. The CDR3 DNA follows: TGCGCCAGCAGCTCAGGCGACAAGGCTGAAGCTTTCTTT.

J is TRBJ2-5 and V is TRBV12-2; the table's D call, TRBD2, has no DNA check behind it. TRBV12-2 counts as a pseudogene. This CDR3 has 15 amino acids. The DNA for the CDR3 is TGTGCAAGTCGCTACGGGGGGGCCTTTAAAGAGACCCAGTACTTC. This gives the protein CASRYGGAFKETQYF.

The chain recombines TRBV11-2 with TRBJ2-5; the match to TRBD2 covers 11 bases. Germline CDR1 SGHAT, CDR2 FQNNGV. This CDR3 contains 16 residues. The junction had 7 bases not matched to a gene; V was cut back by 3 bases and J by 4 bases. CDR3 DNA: TGTGCCAGCAGCTTGATTACTAGCGGGGGTTCAGAGACCCAGTACTTC. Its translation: CASSLITSGGSETQYF.

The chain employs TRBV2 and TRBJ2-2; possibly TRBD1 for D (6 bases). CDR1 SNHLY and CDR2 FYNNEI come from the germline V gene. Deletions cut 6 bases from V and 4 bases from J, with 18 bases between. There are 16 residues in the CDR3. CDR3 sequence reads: CASSLSATGPTGELFF. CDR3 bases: TGTGCCAGCAGCCTATCCGCCACAGGGCCCACCGGGGAGCTGTTTTTT.

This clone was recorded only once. The CDR3 loop is CASSLVADRRLGYTF. Here the CDR3 DNA reads TGTGCCAGCAGCTTGGTAGCTGACAGGCGGCTTGGCTACACCTTC. The gene calls are TRBV5-5 and TRBJ1-2; D possibly corresponds to TRBD1 (6 bases). The V gene's germline CDR1 is SGHKS and CDR2 YYEKEE (reference sequence). This CDR3 spans 15 amino acids. Trimming cost V 0 bases and J 7 bases, with 16 bases left between them.

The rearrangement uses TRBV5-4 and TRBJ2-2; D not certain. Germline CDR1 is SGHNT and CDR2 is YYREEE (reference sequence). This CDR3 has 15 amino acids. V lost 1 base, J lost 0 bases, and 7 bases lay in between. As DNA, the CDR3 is TGTGCCAGCAGCTTGCGTAGCCCGAACACCGGGGAGCTGTTTTTT. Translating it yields CASSLRSPNTGELFF.

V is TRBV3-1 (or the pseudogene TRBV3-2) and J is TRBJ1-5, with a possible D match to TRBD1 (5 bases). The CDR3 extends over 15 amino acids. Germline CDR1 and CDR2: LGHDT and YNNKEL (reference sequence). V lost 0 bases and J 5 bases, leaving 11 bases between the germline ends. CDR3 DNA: TGTGCCAGCAGCCAAGATTGGGGCAGGGATCAGCCCCAGCATTTT. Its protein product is CASSQDWGRDQPQHF.

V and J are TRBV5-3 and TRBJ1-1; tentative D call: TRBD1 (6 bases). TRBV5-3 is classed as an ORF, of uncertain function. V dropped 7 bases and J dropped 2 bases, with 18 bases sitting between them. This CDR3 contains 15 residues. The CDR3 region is CARPPLTGGNTEAFF. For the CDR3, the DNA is TGTGCCAGACCACCTTTGACAGGAGGAAACACTGAAGCTTTCTTT.

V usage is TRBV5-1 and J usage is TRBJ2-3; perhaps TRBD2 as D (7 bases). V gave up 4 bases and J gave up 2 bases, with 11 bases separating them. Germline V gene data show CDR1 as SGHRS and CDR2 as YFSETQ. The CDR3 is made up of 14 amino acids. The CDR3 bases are TGCGCCAGCAGCGTGCGGGGGCCCACAGATACGCAGTATTTT. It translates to CASSVRGPTDTQYF.

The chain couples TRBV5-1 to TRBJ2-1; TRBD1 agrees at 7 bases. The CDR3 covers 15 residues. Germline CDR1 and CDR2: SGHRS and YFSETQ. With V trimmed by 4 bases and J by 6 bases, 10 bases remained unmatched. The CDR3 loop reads CASSVTGVAGNEQFF. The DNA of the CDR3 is TGCGCCAGCAGCGTAACAGGGGTGGCTGGCAATGAGCAGTTCTTC.